This paragraph covers one T cell receptor (beta chain) sequence. Its cognate antigen is unknown. Some clones are missing from TCRdb's copy, which holds only in-frame ones; the method was immunoSEQ multiplex PCR. The repertoire holds some 120,000 clones, with more than 90% as singletons. Corrective heart surgery yielded resections, and these provided the thymus tissue. Healthy Finnish infants undergoing corrective surgery for congenital heart defects were the donors. The CDR3 covers 16 residues. J lost 2 bases, V lost 4 bases, and 9 bases had no gene match. Looked up from germline, CDR1 is MNHNS and CDR2 is SASEGT. The data derive from a study of human thymus T cells. Overall study findings and caveats: A high degree of thymic repertoire overlap among unrelated individuals was reported in related research. V and J gene usage appeared biased in thymic and blood repertoires.

The source is a boy less than two years old with a congenital heart defect but otherwise immunologically healthy. The J gene is TRBJ2-7, the V gene TRBV6-1; 9 nucleotides agree with TRBD1. Material: thymus tissue. The CDR3 DNA reads as TGTGCCAGCAGTGTTTCCGGACAGGGGAACACCTACGAGCAGTACTTC. Translating it yields CASSVSGQGNTYEQYF.